This is a list of T cell receptor beta chains from one sample in a study of long-term antiretroviral therapy in people with HIV. Here immunoSEQ multiplex PCR was the method, and the copy in TCRdb shows in-frame clones only, minus some. The repertoire holds about 16,000 clones, with around four fifths as singletons. This specimen was unsorted PBMCs, taken 2.5 years before starting antiretroviral therapy. These receptors were taken from a woman between 45 and 60 years old with HIV. Each CDR3 is given with its conserved first and last residue. The D gene is left open where the match is weak. For some rows the clone size is stated as once, few or many, or as a class when expanded; others skip it.

TRBJ1-2,TRBV9,-,-,CASTRGSDYGYTF,TGTGCCAGCACGAGGGGAAGCGACTATGGCTACACCTTC
TRBJ2-3,TRBV19,-,-,CASSIPGSTDTQYF,TGTGCCAGTAGTATACCCGGCAGCACAGATACGCAGTATTTT
TRBJ1-5,TRBV6-1,-,-,CASSLFLQGNQPQHF,TGTGCCAGCAGTCTTTTCCTACAGGGAAATCAGCCCCAGCATTTT
TRBJ2-2,TRBV5-1,few,TRBD1,CASSYALQGAGTGELFF,TGCGCCAGCAGCTACGCCCTACAGGGGGCAGGCACCGGGGAGCTGTTTTTT
TRBJ2-7,TRBV18,-,TRBD1,CASSDGTGPREQYF,TGTGCCAGCTCTGACGGGACAGGGCCTCGCGAGCAGTACTTC
TRBJ2-7,TRBV6-6,-,TRBD1,CASSPRTGGYEQYF,TGTGCCAGCAGTCCACGGACAGGGGGCTACGAGCAGTACTTC
TRBJ1-1,TRBV29-1,-,-,CSVFDGEAFF,TGCAGCGTTTTTGACGGGGAAGCTTTCTTT
TRBJ2-3,TRBV30,-,-,CAWKWGASTDTQYF,TGTGCCTGGAAGTGGGGCGCGAGCACAGATACGCAGTATTTT
TRBJ2-1,TRBV25-1,few,-,CASGQYNEQFF,TGTGCCAGTGGGCAGTACAATGAGCAGTTCTTC
TRBJ1-2,TRBV5-8,-,TRBD1,CASSPDRGRAGYTF,TGTGCCAGCAGCCCAGACAGGGGGCGAGCTGGCTACACCTTC
TRBJ1-2,TRBV7-9,medium-sized,TRBD1,CASSDTDRVSGYTF,TGTGCCAGCAGCGATACTGACAGGGTCTCTGGCTACACCTTC
TRBJ1-6,TRBV30,-,TRBD1,CAWSVGQGTSSPLHF,TGTGCCTGGAGTGTGGGACAGGGCACAAGTTCACCCCTCCACTTT
TRBJ1-2,TRBV19,-,-,CASSPSRGFNYGYTF,TGTGCCAGTAGCCCGAGCAGGGGTTTCAACTATGGCTACACCTTC
TRBJ2-7,TRBV29-1,-,-,CSVEQGGYEQYF,TGCAGCGTTGAACAGGGCGGGTACGAGCAGTACTTC
TRBJ2-6,TRBV5-1,-,-,CASSWLATTFSGANVLTF,TGCGCCAGCAGCTGGTTAGCAACCACTTTCTCTGGGGCCAACGTCCTGACTTTC
TRBJ1-6,TRBV9,-,-,CASSGRANTNSPLHF,TGTGCCAGCAGCGGAAGAGCCAACACTAATTCACCCCTCCACTTT
TRBJ2-3,TRBV13,-,-,CASSLRAGGTDTQYF,TGTGCCAGCAGCTTACGGGCAGGAGGCACAGATACGCAGTATTTT
TRBJ1-2,TRBV11-2,-,-,CASSLRVSGSGYGYTF,TGTGCCAGCAGCTTACGAGTATCCGGGTCCGGCTATGGCTACACCTTC
TRBJ1-3,TRBV10-2,-,TRBD1,CASRPGQGAVSGNTIYF,TGCGCCAGCAGACCGGGACAGGGGGCAGTGAGTGGAAACACCATATATTTT
TRBJ1-5,TRBV5-3,-,TRBD1,CAFWDRPLQPQHF,TGTGCCTTCTGGGACAGGCCCCTTCAGCCCCAGCATTTT
TRBJ2-5,TRBV30,once,TRBD2,CAWRPLAGSRETQYF,TGTGCCTGGAGGCCTCTAGCGGGGTCAAGGGAGACCCAGTACTTC
TRBJ1-1,TRBV5-1,-,-,CASSFGGAGEAFF,TGCGCCAGCAGCTTTGGCGGGGCGGGAGAAGCTTTCTTT
TRBJ2-3,TRBV5-1,-,TRBD2,CASSAGGPTDTQYF,TGCGCCAGCAGCGCGGGGGGACCCACAGATACGCAGTATTTT
TRBJ1-1,TRBV5-3,few,-,CASSLGGMNTEAFF,TGTGCCAGCAGCTTAGGGGGGATGAACACTGAAGCTTTCTTT
TRBJ2-5,TRBV30,-,TRBD1,CAWNGQGRGTQYF,TGTGCCTGGAACGGACAGGGCCGGGGGACCCAGTACTTC
TRBJ2-3,TRBV2,-,-,CASSDNSGRGTQYF,TGTGCCAGCAGTGATAACTCCGGGCGAGGTACGCAGTATTTT
TRBJ1-4,TRBV14,many,-,CASSQFQTGSNEKLFF,TGTGCCAGCAGCCAATTCCAGACAGGCTCTAATGAAAAACTGTTTTTT
TRBJ1-2,TRBV5-1,-,-,CASSLEGGYGYTF,TGCGCCAGCAGCTTGGAGGGCGGCTATGGCTACACCTTC
TRBJ2-1,TRBV6-1,-,TRBD1,CASSEPIQGSNYNEQFF,TGTGCCAGCAGTGAACCGATACAGGGGTCTAACTACAATGAGCAGTTCTTC
TRBJ1-3,TRBV6-1,-,-,CASSDRVAGNTIYF,TGTGCCAGCAGTGATCGGGTGGCTGGAAACACCATATATTTT
TRBJ2-2,TRBV5-1,-,TRBD1,CASSSLSSGGGTGELFF,TGCGCCAGCAGCTCCTTATCTTCAGGGGGCGGCACCGGGGAGCTGTTTTTT
TRBJ2-3,TRBV7-2,-,-,CASSWAGTTDTQYF,TGTGCCAGCAGCTGGGCGGGGACCACAGATACGCAGTATTTT
TRBJ2-6,TRBV19,-,TRBD1,CATSTGVFAGANVLTF,TGTGCCACCTCAACAGGGGTATTCGCTGGGGCCAACGTCCTGACTTTC
TRBJ1-1,TRBV5-1,-,-,CASSSVGERGAFF,TGCGCCAGCAGCTCCGTGGGGGAGAGAGGAGCTTTCTTT
TRBJ2-4,TRBV7-9,-,-,CASSLQRLGSFKDIQYF,TGTGCCAGCAGCTTACAAAGATTAGGTAGTTTTAAGGACATTCAGTACTTC
TRBJ1-4,TRBV6-6,once,TRBD1,CASRDRGQEKLFF,TGTGCCAGCAGGGACAGGGGGCAAGAAAAACTGTTTTTT
TRBJ2-3,TRBV7-2,-,TRBD2,CASSFDGTSLTDTQYF,TGTGCCAGCAGCTTTGACGGGACTAGCCTCACAGATACGCAGTATTTT
TRBJ1-2,TRBV23-1,once,TRBD1,CASSQVNGQGGGYTF,TGCGCCAGCAGTCAAGTAAACGGACAGGGGGGGGGCTACACCTTC
TRBJ2-2,TRBV7-8,-,-,CASSDQGLNTGELFF,TGTGCCAGCAGCGATCAGGGACTGAACACCGGGGAGCTGTTTTTT
TRBJ2-2,TRBV6-5,-,-,CASSYSKHSNTGELFF,TGTGCCAGCAGTTACTCGAAACACTCGAACACCGGGGAGCTGTTTTTT
TRBJ1-5,TRBV5-1,-,-,CASSFGGSSNQPQHF,TGCGCCAGCAGCTTTGGGGGCTCTAGCAATCAGCCCCAGCATTTT
TRBJ1-3,TRBV30,-,-,CAWSVSDSSSGNTIYF,TGTGCCTGGAGTGTATCGGACAGCAGCTCTGGAAACACCATATATTTT
TRBJ2-2,TRBV5-4,medium-sized,-,CASSFETGELFF,TGTGCCAGCAGCTTTGAGACCGGGGAGCTGTTTTTT
TRBJ1-1,TRBV18,-,-,CASSQPNTEAFF,TGTGCCAGCTCACAGCCTAACACTGAAGCTTTCTTT
TRBJ1-6,TRBV14,-,-,CASSHTEASPLHF,TGTGCCAGCAGCCATACAGAGGCTTCACCCCTCCACTTT
TRBJ2-3,TRBV7-2,-,-,CASSLITDTQYF,TGTGCCAGCAGCTTAATCACAGATACGCAGTATTTT
TRBJ2-6,TRBV6-1,-,-,CASRSGGSGANVLTF,TGTGCCAGCAGATCAGGAGGCTCTGGGGCCAACGTCCTGACTTTC
TRBJ1-4,TRBV28,-,-,CASSPDQGTNEKLFF,TGTGCCAGCAGTCCGGACCAGGGCACTAATGAAAAACTGTTTTTT
TRBJ1-5,TRBV7-3,-,TRBD1,CASSYGTGRAFSNQPQHF,TGTGCCAGCAGCTACGGGACAGGGAGGGCCTTTAGCAATCAGCCCCAGCATTTT
TRBJ1-2,TRBV2,-,-,CASKFLELKGYTF,TGTGCCAGCAAATTTTTGGAATTGAAGGGCTACACCTTC
TRBJ1-2,TRBV19,-,TRBD1,CASSPAGQGFGYTF,TGTGCCAGTAGCCCGGCGGGACAGGGGTTTGGCTACACCTTC
TRBJ2-3,TRBV13,-,TRBD2,CASSLEAGEDTQYF,TGTGCCAGCAGCTTAGAAGCGGGGGAGGATACGCAGTATTTT
TRBJ2-5,TRBV10-3,-,TRBD2,CAISDSGGGAWETQYF,TGTGCCATCAGTGACTCTGGCGGGGGGGCCTGGGAGACCCAGTACTTC
TRBJ1-1,TRBV7-9,-,TRBD1,CASSQGGAGGDAFF,TGTGCCAGCAGCCAAGGGGGGGCAGGGGGCGACGCTTTCTTT